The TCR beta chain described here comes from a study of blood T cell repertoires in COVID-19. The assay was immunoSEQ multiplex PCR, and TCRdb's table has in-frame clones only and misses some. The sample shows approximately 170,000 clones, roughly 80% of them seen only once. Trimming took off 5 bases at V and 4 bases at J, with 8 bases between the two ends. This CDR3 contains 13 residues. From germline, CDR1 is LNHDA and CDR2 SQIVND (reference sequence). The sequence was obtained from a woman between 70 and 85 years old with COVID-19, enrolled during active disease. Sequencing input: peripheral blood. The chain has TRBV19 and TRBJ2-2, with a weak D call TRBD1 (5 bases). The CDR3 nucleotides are TGTGCCAGTAGTTTGACAGCCACCGGGGAGCTGTTTTTT. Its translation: CASSLTATGELFF.